Each of the 8 T cell receptor beta chains below was sequenced from the same sample in a study of identical twins. TCRdb reanalysed the 5' RACE reads using MiXCR and keeps one entry per CDR3 protein. This table has 510,000 or so distinct CDR3 sequences, 15% appearing once. A further study also used this sample, focusing on yellow fever vaccine responses in identical twins.

The sample comprised CD4+ T cells sorted from blood. The receptors derive from a woman aged 18-29 years in good health.

This rearrangement joins TRBV5-1 to TRBJ2-3, with D uncertain. V lost 0 bases and J lost 0, with 8 bases in between. The CDR3 spans 15 residues. From germline, CDR1 is SGHRS and CDR2 YFSETQ. The CDR3 region is CASSLAVPSTDTQYF. The CDR3 nucleotides read TGCGCCAGCAGCTTGGCCGTACCCAGCACAGATACGCAGTATTTT.

Only a few counts were recorded for this clonotype. The chain links TRBV11-2 to TRBJ2-5; 7 nucleotides line up with TRBD2. This CDR3 has 16 amino acids. CDR1 is SGHAT and CDR2 is FQNNGV in the germline V gene. Trimming removed 0 bases from V and 5 bases from J; junction bases left unmatched: 9. This CDR3 is CASSLDVAGVRETQYF. The CDR3 DNA reads TGTGCCAGCAGCTTAGATGTGGCGGGGGTCCGCGAGACCCAGTACTTC.

This clonotype appeared a few times. This chain uses TRBV12-3 or TRBV12-4 with TRBJ1-1; D is uncertain. This CDR3 is 17 amino acids long. V was shortened by 4 bases and J by 0 bases, with 18 bases between the two germline ends. This chain's CDR3 is CASSSMGIPGVNTEAFF. In DNA form, the CDR3 reads TGTGCCAGCAGTTCCATGGGGATCCCTGGTGTGAACACTGAAGCTTTCTTT.

The chain recombines TRBV20-1 with TRBJ2-5, with D perhaps matching TRBD2 (6 bases). V gave up 3 bases and J gave up 5 bases, with 13 bases separating them. This CDR3 comprises 13 residues. CDR1 and CDR2 from the germline V gene are DFQATT and SNEGSKA (reference sequence). The CDR3 DNA is TGCAGTGCTAGTGGGGGGAGCATGGAGACCCAGTACTTC. The encoded protein is CSASGGSMETQYF.

V gene TRBV12-3 or TRBV12-4 combines with J gene TRBJ2-4; 9 nucleotides agree with TRBD1. Trimming took 11 bases from V and 1 from J; bases not matched to a gene: 18. The CDR3 covers 18 residues. The chain's CDR3 is CARRGTGSHRLAKNIQYF. The CDR3 DNA sequence: TGTGCCCGCCGCGGGACAGGGTCTCACCGACTGGCCAAAAACATTCAGTACTTC.

This chain links TRBV10-3 with TRBJ1-1; D not resolved. The CDR3 sequence is 15 residues long. The germline V gene has CDR1 ENHRY and CDR2 SYGVKD. Trimming cost V 0 bases and J 3 bases, with 11 bases left between them. The CDR3 DNA reads TGTGCCATCAGTGAGTCGTTAGGGATTTACACTGAAGCTTTCTTT. Translating it yields CAISESLGIYTEAFF.

The chain recombines TRBV28 with TRBJ2-7; D may match TRBD1 or TRBD2 (7 bases each). The CDR3 extends over 15 amino acids. Germline CDR1 is MDHEN and CDR2 is SYDVKM. Deletions cut 10 bases from V and 9 bases from J, with 28 bases between. CDR3 sequence reads: CATKQKGQRRGGQYF. The CDR3 coding sequence is TGTGCCACCAAACAAAAAGGACAGCGCAGGGGGGGGCAGTACTTC.

V and J are TRBV7-2 and TRBJ2-5, with 10 bases identical to TRBD2. There are 15 residues in the CDR3. The ends lost 0 bases at V and 8 bases at J; junction bases unmatched: 6. CDR1 is SGHTA and CDR2 is FQGNSA in the germline V gene. CDR3 nucleotide sequence: TGTGCCAGCAGCTTAGCGATAGCGGGGGGCTCCACCCAGTACTTC. Protein: CASSLAIAGGSTQYF.